This record concerns one T cell receptor beta chain sequence. The data are from a study of T cell changes during pregnancy in multiple sclerosis. The CDR3 runs 14 residues. V lost 3 bases and J 3 bases, leaving 13 bases between the germline ends. Germline values: CDR1 SGHRS, CDR2 YFSETQ. The protocol was immunoSEQ multiplex PCR, while the TCRdb copy is restricted to in-frame clones and leaves out a portion. The repertoire consists of some 97,000 clones, with just over 90% occurring once and the leading ten covering about 1.3%. Sequencing was performed on peripheral blood, taken in the second trimester of pregnancy. This chain uses TRBV5-1 with TRBJ2-7; D unclear. The sequence was collected from a female donor with multiple sclerosis, enrolled in a pregnancy study. The CDR3 region is CASSYEVRFYEQYF. DNA for the CDR3: TGCGCCAGCAGCTATGAGGTTCGCTTCTACGAGCAGTACTTC.